This is a list of T cell receptor beta chains from one sample in a study of control samples from healthy donors and cancer patients. Here immunoSEQ multiplex PCR was the method, and the copy in TCRdb shows in-frame clones only, minus some. Of 100,000 to 150,000 clones in the sample, under 95% were seen once. The sequenced sample was blood. All receptors come from a man between 18 and 29 years old in good health. CDR3s include the opening cysteine and the closing phenylalanine or tryptophan. A D gene is named only where the DNA matches it firmly.

>TRBJ1-5|TRBV30|TRBD1
CAWRADRENQPQHF
>TRBJ1-6|TRBV9|TRBD1
CASSAQGQNSPLHF
>TRBJ1-6|TRBV5-1|TRBD1
CASSLGTGYNSPLHF
>TRBJ1-1|TRBV6-2/TRBV6-3|-
CASSYGVLRTEAFF
>TRBJ2-7|TRBV12-3/TRBV12-4|-
CASSLKYYEQYF
>TRBJ1-5|TRBV18|TRBD1
CASSPQGADQPQHF
>TRBJ1-1|TRBV5-1|-
CASSGGTYRDGVNTEAFF
>TRBJ1-1|TRBV9|-
CASSARGGGTEAFF
>TRBJ1-3|TRBV9|TRBD1
CASSVAPGQGNGNTIYF
>TRBJ2-7|TRBV6-1|-
CASSEGQESYEQYF
>TRBJ1-3|TRBV19|-
CASIRRQTDSGNTIYF
>TRBJ1-4|TRBV4-1|-
CASSQDPRGENEKLFF
>TRBJ2-1|TRBV3-1/TRBV3-2|TRBD2
CASSRNQIAGDPSYNEQFF
>TRBJ2-7|TRBV7-9|-
CASSLGGREQYF
>TRBJ1-5|TRBV2|-
CASEQGSNQPQHF
>TRBJ1-3|TRBV6-5|-
CASSYGGNSGNTIYF
>TRBJ1-6|TRBV10-2|TRBD1
CASKGTGNSPLHF
>TRBJ1-4|TRBV27|-
CASRTGSNEKLFF
>TRBJ2-7|TRBV7-6|TRBD1
CASSYRDSIYEQYF
>TRBJ1-6|TRBV3-1/TRBV3-2|-
CASSHGMGRGVYNSPLHF
>TRBJ1-4|TRBV15|-
CATSRDSAGREKLFF
>TRBJ1-6|TRBV6-6|-
CASSYSLSGASSPLHF
>TRBJ2-7|TRBV12-3/TRBV12-4|-
CASSLVPQYEQYF
>TRBJ1-1|TRBV6-5|-
CASSYGWQVGTEAFF
>TRBJ2-7|TRBV2|TRBD2
CASGGAYEQYF
>TRBJ1-6|TRBV9|-
CASSVGGGYNSPLHF
>TRBJ1-1|TRBV11-1|TRBD1
CASSRDRVRNTEAFF
>TRBJ2-5|TRBV10-1|-
CASSEFRSLYQETQYF
>TRBJ1-4|TRBV4-1|-
CASSQSGRVATNEKLFF
>TRBJ2-7|TRBV7-9|-
CASSLGEVSYEQYF
>TRBJ1-1|TRBV2|-
CASSPNTEAFF
>TRBJ2-3|TRBV7-6|-
CASSLTNRRTDTQYF
>TRBJ2-5|TRBV6-6|TRBD1
CASTPAAGGEETQYF
>TRBJ1-1|TRBV7-3|TRBD1
CASSLGGTGGMNTEAFF
>TRBJ2-3|TRBV19|-
CASSPGDASTDTQYF
>TRBJ1-1|TRBV2|-
CASSEAEYKAFF
>TRBJ2-7|TRBV7-9|-
CASSIGPYEQYF
>TRBJ1-4|TRBV11-2|-
CASTRAGTNEKLFF
>TRBJ1-4|TRBV7-9|-
CASSSLRGPSTNEKLFF
>TRBJ1-6|TRBV30|TRBD1
CAWAGQVRPLRSPLHF
>TRBJ1-3|TRBV30|-
CAWTMGGNGNTIYF
>TRBJ2-1|TRBV7-9|TRBD1
CASSLRQGERYNEQFF
>TRBJ2-1|TRBV14|TRBD2
CASSPLGRSSGGARGNEQFF
>TRBJ1-1|TRBV6-5|-
CASCGSLNTEAFF
>TRBJ1-5|TRBV6-5|-
CASRTSDGYNQPQHF